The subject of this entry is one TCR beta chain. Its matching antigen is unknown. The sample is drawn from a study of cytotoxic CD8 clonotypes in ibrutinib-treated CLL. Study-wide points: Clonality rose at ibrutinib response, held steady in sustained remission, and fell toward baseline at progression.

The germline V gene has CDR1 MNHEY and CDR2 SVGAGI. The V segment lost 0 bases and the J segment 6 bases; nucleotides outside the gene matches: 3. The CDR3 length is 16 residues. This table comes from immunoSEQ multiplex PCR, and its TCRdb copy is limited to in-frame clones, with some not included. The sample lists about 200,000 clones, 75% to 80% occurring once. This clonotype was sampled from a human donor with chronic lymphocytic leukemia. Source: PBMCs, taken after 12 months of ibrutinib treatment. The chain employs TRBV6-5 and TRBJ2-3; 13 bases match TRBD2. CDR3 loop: CASSYSRTSGGDTQYF. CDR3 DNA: TGTGCCAGCAGTTACTCCCGGACTAGCGGGGGTGATACGCAGTATTTT.